These 26 T cell receptor beta chains were sequenced from one sample in a study of cytomegalovirus exposure and HLA in healthy donors. A multiplex PCR was run with 60 Vbeta primers and 13 Jbeta primers. Some clones are missing from TCRdb's copy, which holds only in-frame ones; the method was immunoSEQ multiplex PCR. This table holds 85,000 to 95,000 clones, less than 65% found once. Source material: PBMCs. The origin of the receptors is a woman under 40 in good health and CMV-seronegative.

This clone was counted between two and nine times. The rearrangement uses TRBV9 and TRBJ2-3, with TRBD1 identical over 9 bases. Germline V CDR1 and CDR2: SGDLS, YYNGEE. J was trimmed by 0 bases and V by 3 bases; bases with no gene match: 8. The CDR3 spans 17 residues. The CDR3 region is CASSARSGTGSTDTQYF. DNA for the CDR3: TGTGCCAGCAGCGCGCGTTCCGGGACAGGGAGCACAGATACGCAGTATTTT.

This sequence joins TRBV15 and TRBJ2-2; no reliable D call. Trimming removed 2 bases at V and 1 base at J, with 5 bases between. The CDR3 has 14 residues. The germline gives CDR1 LNHNV, CDR2 YYDKDF (reference sequence). The CDR3 reads CATSRSRNTGELFF. As DNA, the CDR3 is TGTGCCACCAGCAGATCCAGGAACACCGGGGAGCTGTTTTTT.

The chain joins TRBV9 to TRBJ2-7, with a possible D match to TRBD1 (5 bases). V lost 3 bases and J lost 0, with 13 bases in between. Germline V gene sequence: CDR1 SGDLS, CDR2 YYNGEE. This CDR3 comprises 15 residues. In DNA form, the CDR3 reads TGTGCCAGCAGCGCAGAGGACATTCTCTCCTACGAGCAGTACTTC. Translated, it gives CASSAEDILSYEQYF.

This clone turned up a few times. This chain links TRBV6-1 with TRBJ2-7; TRBD1 aligns across 8 bases. J gave up 3 bases and V 6 bases, and 7 bases lay outside the gene matches. The CDR3 sequence is 14 residues long. Germline V gene data show CDR1 as MNHNS and CDR2 as SASEGT. CDR3 protein: CASRGDRWDYEQYF. For the CDR3, the DNA is TGTGCCAGCAGAGGGGACAGGTGGGACTACGAGCAGTACTTC.

The genes are TRBV18 and TRBJ2-7, with D hard to call. V was cut by 3 bases and J by 0 bases, with 9 bases left in between. CDR1 is KGHSH, CDR2 LQKENI, per germline. CDR3 length: 14 residues. CDR3 in amino acids: CASSPSQNSYEQYF. CDR3 nucleotides: TGTGCCAGCTCACCGTCACAGAACTCCTACGAGCAGTACTTC.

This chain links TRBV5-1 with TRBJ1-6; the match to TRBD1 covers 9 bases. V dropped 3 bases and J dropped 7; count of bases not matched to a gene: 5. Germline V lookup: CDR1 SGHRS, CDR2 YFSETQ. This CDR3 is 15 amino acids long. The DNA for the CDR3 is TGCGCCAGCAGCTGGGGACAGGGAGGCAATTCACCCCTCCACTTT. This gives the protein CASSWGQGGNSPLHF.

J is TRBJ1-2 and V is TRBV7-2; possible D gene TRBD1, 5 bases. CDR1 is SGHTA, CDR2 FQGNSA, per germline. The CDR3 is 16 amino acids. Trimming shortened V by 0 bases and J by 4 bases, and 15 bases separated the two germline ends. The CDR3 reads CASSLAGQGWVYGYTF. Written as DNA, the CDR3 is TGTGCCAGCAGCTTAGCCGGCCAGGGATGGGTCTATGGCTACACCTTC.

The chain is built from TRBV5-1 and TRBJ2-5; the match to TRBD2 covers 13 bases. This CDR3 comprises 20 residues. J was trimmed by 1 base and V by 4 bases; bases with no gene match: 16. Germline assignment: CDR1 SGHRS and CDR2 YFSETQ. The CDR3 loop reads CASSLLSTSGGFPTQETQYF. The CDR3 DNA reads TGCGCCAGCAGCCTGTTGTCGACTAGCGGGGGGTTCCCAACCCAAGAGACCCAGTACTTC.

This chain links TRBV27 with TRBJ1-2, with 8 bases lining up with TRBD1. CDR3 length: 14 amino acids. Per the germline V gene, CDR1 is MNHEY and CDR2 is SMNVEV (reference sequence). With 3 bases clipped from V and 2 bases from J, the junction kept 2 bases outside the gene matches. This chain's CDR3 is CASSFQGANYGYTF. The DNA for the CDR3 is TGTGCCAGCAGTTTCCAGGGGGCCAACTATGGCTACACCTTC.

The rearrangement joins TRBV5-1 to TRBJ2-3, with D perhaps matching TRBD1 (5 bases). Germline values: CDR1 SGHRS, CDR2 YFSETQ. The germline V and J ends were trimmed by 3 bases and 1 base, with 12 bases remaining between them. The CDR3 loop spans 15 amino acids. CDR3: CASSYSLGGTDTQYF. In nucleotides, the CDR3 is TGCGCCAGCAGCTACAGCCTAGGGGGCACAGATACGCAGTATTTT.

CDR3 nucleotide sequence: TGTGCCAGCTCACCAAGGACAGGGGGGGGCAATGAGCAGTTCTTC. It specifies CASSPRTGGGNEQFF. The gene calls are TRBV18 and TRBJ2-1; TRBD1 matches at 10 bases. Germline V gives CDR1 KGHSH, CDR2 LQKENI. V was clipped by 2 bases and J by 6 bases; unmatched bases: 4. This CDR3 contains 15 residues.

The chain employs TRBV30 and TRBJ1-3, with a possible D match to TRBD1 (6 bases). The CDR3 runs to 13 residues. Trimming removed 8 bases at V and 7 bases at J, with 18 bases between. CDR1 and CDR2 (germline): GTSNPN, SVGIG (reference sequence). The CDR3 DNA follows: TGTGCCGGGGGGGTGGGGGGGCTGAACACCATATATTTT. Translation: CAGGVGGLNTIYF. The variable domain in full, completed from reference TRBV30 and TRBJ1-3, reads SQTIHQWPATLVQPVGSPLSLECTVEGTSNPNLYWYRQAAGRGLQLLFYSVGIGQISSEVPQNLSASRPQDRQFILSSKKLLLSDSGFYLCAGGVGGLNTIYFGEGSWLTVV.

The chain employs TRBV5-4 and TRBJ2-5; 8 nucleotides match TRBD2. V lost 4 bases and J lost 1; bases outside the gene matches: 6. The CDR3 runs to 15 residues. CDR1 is SGHNT, CDR2 YYREEE, per germline (reference sequence). CDR3 residues: CASSTGLAAQETQYF. The CDR3 DNA follows: TGTGCCAGCAGCACCGGACTAGCTGCCCAAGAGACCCAGTACTTC.

The V and J genes are TRBV18 and TRBJ2-5; possible D gene TRBD1, 6 bases. The CDR3 covers 13 residues. The germline V gene has CDR1 KGHSH and CDR2 LQKENI. V gave up 4 bases and J gave up 2 bases, with 8 bases separating them. The CDR3 reads CASSRGQQETQYF. Here the CDR3 DNA reads TGTGCCAGCTCACGCGGACAGCAAGAGACCCAGTACTTC.

V and J are TRBV5-1 and TRBJ2-1, with TRBD1 identical over 9 bases. The V and J ends lost 1 base and 8 bases, in that order; junction bases with no gene match: 7. There are 15 residues in the CDR3. Germline V gene lookup returns CDR1 SGHRS and CDR2 YFSETQ. CDR3 in DNA: TGCGCCAGCAGCTTGACACAGGGGGCAATGGATGAGCAGTTCTTC. It translates to CASSLTQGAMDEQFF.

This clone was observed a handful of times. Other DNA sequences within the sample encode an identical CDR3. This chain links TRBV6-5 with TRBJ2-1; the match to TRBD1 covers 12 bases. Germline CDR1 and CDR2: MNHEY and SVGAGI. The ends lost 0 bases at V and 10 bases at J; junction bases unmatched: 7. This CDR3 has 16 amino acids. CDR3 sequence: CASSYSRDRGQSEQFF. The CDR3 DNA is TGTGCCAGCAGTTACTCTCGGGACAGGGGGCAATCCGAGCAGTTCTTC.

The V and J genes are TRBV10-1 and TRBJ1-1, with 7 positions matching TRBD1. V gave up 2 bases and J gave up 4 bases; unmatched junction bases: 4. The CDR3 runs to 14 residues. The germline gives CDR1 WNHNN, CDR2 SYGVQD (reference sequence). CDR3 loop: CASSEGWDSTEAFF. The CDR3 DNA sequence: TGCGCCAGCAGTGAGGGTTGGGACAGCACTGAAGCTTTCTTT.

This sequence joins TRBV15 and TRBJ2-3, with TRBD1 matching over 9 bases. The CDR3 totals 15 residues. The germline V gene encodes CDR1 LNHNV and CDR2 YYDKDF (reference sequence). V trimming: 0 bases; J trimming: 3 bases; junction bases outside the gene matches: 1. In DNA form, the CDR3 reads TGTGCCACCAGCAGAGATGGGACAGGGACAGATACGCAGTATTTT. Translated, it gives CATSRDGTGTDTQYF.

This clone was observed a few times. This CDR3 is CASSARGTFNYEQYF. The CDR3 nucleotides are TGTGCCAGCAGCGCAAGGGGGACCTTTAACTACGAGCAGTACTTC. The J gene is TRBJ2-7, the V gene TRBV7-8, with TRBD1 as a possible D gene (6 bases). The CDR3 extends over 15 amino acids. V was pared by 5 bases and J by 3 bases, with 17 bases between. The germline V gene encodes CDR1 SGHVS and CDR2 FQNEAQ.

This rearrangement joins TRBV9 to TRBJ2-7, with 8 bases aligning to TRBD1. CDR1 is SGDLS and CDR2 is YYNGEE in the germline V gene. With 0 bases clipped from V and 2 bases from J, the junction kept 1 base outside the gene matches. The CDR3 has 14 amino acids. The CDR3 DNA sequence: TGTGCCAGCAGCGTAGGGACAGGGCCCTACGAGCAGTACTTC. Translating gives CASSVGTGPYEQYF.

This clone turned up a few times. The V and J genes are TRBV5-1 and TRBJ1-2, with 10 bases that match TRBD1. Germline V gene sequence: CDR1 SGHRS, CDR2 YFSETQ. The V segment lost 0 bases and the J segment 5 bases; nucleotides outside the gene matches: 1. This CDR3 contains 14 residues. CDR3 coding DNA: TGCGCCAGCAGCTTGGGGGGACAGGGGTATGGCTACACCTTC. Its translation: CASSLGGQGYGYTF. The full variable domain, its missing parts supplied by reference TRBV5-1 and TRBJ1-2, is KAGVTQTPRYLIKTRGQQVTLSCSPISGHRSVSWYQQTPGQGLQFLFEYFSETQRNKGNFPGRFSGRQFSNSRSEMNVSTLELGDSALYLCASSLGGQGYGYTFGSGTRLTVV.

This sequence joins TRBV5-1 and TRBJ2-5; no firm D call. Near its end, the DNA agrees better with TRBJ2-7, so the J call may be wrong. The CDR3 covers 13 residues. Germline assignment: CDR1 SGHRS and CDR2 YFSETQ. For the CDR3, the DNA is TGCGCCAGCAGCCCCAAATCCTCCTACGAGCAGTACTTC. This gives the protein CASSPKSSYEQYF.

The V and J genes are TRBV7-9 and TRBJ2-7; no clear D gene. Germline loops: CDR1 SEHNR, CDR2 FQNEAQ (reference sequence). Trimming took off 0 bases at V and 6 bases at J, with 15 bases between the two ends. This CDR3 spans 15 amino acids. The DNA of the CDR3 is TGTGCCAGCAGCTTAGCCAGTTTAAGTCATCTCGAGCAGTACTTC. It encodes CASSLASLSHLEQYF. The complete variable domain, with remaining parts taken from reference TRBV7-9 and TRBJ2-7, reads DTGVSQNPRHKITKRGQNVTFRCDPISEHNRLYWYRQTLGQGPEFLTYFQNEAQLEKSRLLSDRFSAERPKGSFSTLEIQRTEQGDSAMYLCASSLASLSHLEQYFGPGTRLTVT.

In this sample, this clone turned up a few times. The chain couples TRBV6-5 to TRBJ1-2; maybe TRBD1 (6 bases). Trimming shortened V by 3 bases and J by 2 bases, and 10 bases separated the two germline ends. The CDR3 totals 14 residues. CDR1 is MNHEY and CDR2 is SVGAGI in the germline V gene. This chain's CDR3 is CASSYGGVNYGYTF. The CDR3 DNA reads as TGTGCCAGCAGTTATGGGGGCGTGAACTATGGCTACACCTTC.

The DNA of the CDR3 is TGTGCCAGCCTACTCGGGAACTATGGCTACACCTTC. Amino acid sequence: CASLLGNYGYTF. The J gene is TRBJ1-2, the V gene TRBV28; D gene unclear. The CDR3 totals 12 residues. V was trimmed by 8 bases and J by 2 bases, leaving 9 bases between them. Germline CDR1 is MDHEN and CDR2 is SYDVKM.

In its sample, this clone was seen a few times. The chain has TRBV11-2 and TRBJ2-3; the match to TRBD1 covers 7 bases. The CDR3 consists of 16 residues. Germline V CDR1 and CDR2: SGHAT, FQNNGV. V lost 0 bases and J lost 6; bases outside the gene matches: 9. CDR3 loop: CASSLDLTGAGDTQYF. The CDR3 DNA reads TGTGCCAGCAGCTTAGATCTAACAGGGGCAGGGGATACGCAGTATTTT.